This T cell receptor beta chain was observed in a study of blood T cell repertoires in COVID-19. Study-level background: COVID-19 samples, acute and convalescent, were from the United States, Italy and Spain.

Only in-frame clones appear in the TCRdb table, and some are missing; sequencing was by immunoSEQ multiplex PCR. The sample has approximately 44,000 clones; 79% are singletons. Trimming took 3 bases from V and 11 from J; bases not matched to a gene: 10. Per the germline V gene, CDR1 is MDHEN and CDR2 is SYDVKM. The CDR3 has 15 residues. This clonotype originated in a woman at least 80 years old with acute or convalescent COVID-19. The V and J genes are TRBV28 and TRBJ1-6, with 7 bases lining up with TRBD1. The specimen sequenced was peripheral blood. The CDR3, as DNA: TGTGCCAGCAGTTTCCGAACTACAGGGGCGCCACCCCTCCACTTT. Its protein is CASSFRTTGAPPLHF.